Sequencing of this T cell receptor beta chain was carried out in a study of blood T cells in healthy people across ages. Per-sample yields of isolated PBMCs were at least 6 million. Extraction yielded at least 6 micrograms of total RNA per sample. The CDR3 covers 15 residues. Germline V gene sequence: CDR1 KGHDR, CDR2 SFDVKD. V lost 3 bases and J 9 bases, leaving 17 bases between the germline ends. This clonotype was seen a handful of times. PCR was performed a second time for about 6 to 11 cycles using a sample-barcoded 5' primer and a J-beta primer mix. Each cDNA molecule received a tag from a template-switch adaptor that had 12 random nucleotides. One entry per CDR3 protein results from TCRdb running MiXCR on the 5' RACE reads. The data contain around 1,900,000 distinct CDR3 sequences, about 39% of them singletons.

This TCR came from a human donor in good health. The chain couples TRBV24-1 to TRBJ2-1; TRBD2 is a possible D gene (5 bases). The sequencing input was blood. The CDR3 DNA reads as TGTGCCACCAGTGATCAGCGGAAAGGGAATAGTGAGCAGTTCTTC. The encoded protein is CATSDQRKGNSEQFF.